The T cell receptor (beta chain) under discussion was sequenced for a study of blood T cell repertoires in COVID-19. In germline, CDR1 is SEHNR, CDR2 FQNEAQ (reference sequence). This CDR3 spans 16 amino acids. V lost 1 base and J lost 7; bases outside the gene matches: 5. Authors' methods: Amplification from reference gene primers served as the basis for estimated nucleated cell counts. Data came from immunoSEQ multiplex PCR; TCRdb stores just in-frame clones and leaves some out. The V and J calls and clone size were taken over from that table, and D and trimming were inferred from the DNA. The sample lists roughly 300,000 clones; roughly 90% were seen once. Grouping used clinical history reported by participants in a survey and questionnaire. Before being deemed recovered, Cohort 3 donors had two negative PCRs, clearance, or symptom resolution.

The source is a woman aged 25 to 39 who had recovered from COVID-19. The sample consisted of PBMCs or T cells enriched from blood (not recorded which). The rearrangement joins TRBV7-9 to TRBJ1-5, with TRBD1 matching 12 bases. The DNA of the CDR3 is TGTGCCAGCAGCTTAGAAGGGACAGGGGGCGAACAGCCCCAGCATTTT. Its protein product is CASSLEGTGGEQPQHF.